Each of the 3 T cell receptor beta chains below was sequenced from the same sample in a study of T-cell reconstitution after alpha-beta-depleted transplantation in children. A TCRbeta library incorporating unique molecular identifiers was prepared. TCRdb analysed the PCR reads with MiXCR anew, one entry per CDR3 protein. Here the sample spans about 370,000 distinct CDR3 sequences, around 21% being singletons. Sequences were derived from PBMCs from the stem cell graft donor, sampled from the stem cell graft. The receptors here all came from a human donor who donated a stem cell graft to a child with acute myeloid leukemia.

The chain recombines TRBV4-1 with TRBJ2-7, with D maybe TRBD2 (6 bases). The CDR3 covers 15 residues. V lost 2 bases, J lost 5 bases, and 16 bases lay in between. Germline V lookup: CDR1 MGHRA, CDR2 YSYEKL. DNA for the CDR3: TGCGCCAGCAGCCAACCGGGACTGCCAGGTCACGAGCAGTACTTC. It is translated as CASSQPGLPGHEQYF.

This clonotype was observed a handful of times. This chain joins TRBV28 and TRBJ2-7; 7 bases fit TRBD1. The CDR3 covers 15 residues. J gave up 3 bases and V 6 bases, and 11 bases lay outside the gene matches. Germline lookup yields CDR1 MDHEN and CDR2 SYDVKM. CDR3 amino acids: CASSLKPGQVYEQYF. The CDR3 DNA is TGTGCCAGCAGCCTCAAGCCCGGACAGGTCTACGAGCAGTACTTC.

Comments on this clonotype: A much larger clone lies one base from this, so it may be a read error. J is TRBJ2-7 and V is TRBV20-1; 14 bases match TRBD2. Germline V gene sequence: CDR1 DFQATT, CDR2 SNEGSKA (reference sequence). This CDR3 has 15 residues. CDR3 sequence (DNA): TGCTGTGCTGGCGGGACTAGCGGGAGAGGGGTCGAGCAGTACTTC. Residues: CCAGGTSGRGVEQYF.